These T cell receptor beta chains were read from a single sample in a study of shared clonotypes between healthy human individuals. The data were produced by immunoSEQ multiplex PCR, yet TCRdb's version contains in-frame clones alone and is incomplete. This sample carries about 2 million clones, 90% to 95% of them seen once, and the ten largest clones take roughly 0.13%. The sample comprised naive CD4+ T cells sorted from blood. All receptors come from a man younger than 35 in good health. The conserved cysteine and the conserved F or W are not part of the CDR3 here.

V gene	J gene	CDR3 protein
TRBV7-2	TRBJ1-5	ASSLGMSQPQH
TRBV6-5	TRBJ1-1	ATGTFRRGNTEAF
TRBV10-3	TRBJ2-7	AISPGTSGTSSYEQY
TRBV6-5	TRBJ1-1	ASRPIQGRNTEAF
TRBV29-1	TRBJ1-1	SVGRVMVNTEAF
TRBV11-3	TRBJ2-7	ASSLAGHYYEQY
TRBV29-1	TRBJ1-3	SVAGQSGNTIY
TRBV14	TRBJ1-4	ASSQGELTTNEKLF
TRBV10-3	TRBJ1-3	AISEYISGNTIY
TRBV10-2	TRBJ1-3	ASSELGQQRNTIY
TRBV2	TRBJ1-6	ASSVGEAGNSPLH
TRBV10-2	TRBJ1-5	ASRETGVSNQPQH
TRBV29-1	TRBJ2-1	SVEASAGGYEQF
TRBV6-5	TRBJ2-7	ATRRAGLPTYEQY
TRBV5-1	TRBJ2-5	ASSSYLAETQY
TRBV18	TRBJ2-1	ASSGRVPGVNEQF
TRBV11-2	TRBJ2-1	ASSLSPGSYNEQF
TRBV11-2	TRBJ2-7	ASSLARPSPYEQY
TRBV5-1	TRBJ2-7	ASSTSLGSYEQY
TRBV5-4	TRBJ1-2	ASSYGTAPYGYT
TRBV15	TRBJ2-5	ATSRVAASFQETQY
TRBV5-4	TRBJ2-7	ASSLAVGPYEQY
TRBV18	TRBJ2-5	ASSRGTVYQETQY
TRBV2	TRBJ1-2	ASTETGGGGYT
TRBV5-4	TRBJ2-3	ASSLAGTDTQY
TRBV6-6	TRBJ1-6	ASGGSGGNSPLH
TRBV6-4	TRBJ2-7	ASIYYEQY
TRBV2	TRBJ1-3	ASRAGTSGNTIY
TRBV29-1	TRBJ2-7	SVLGGAYEQY
TRBV10-3	TRBJ1-6	AISESDNSPLH
TRBV2	TRBJ2-5	ATSMQGLQETQY
TRBV15	TRBJ1-1	ATSTGQGNTEAF
TRBV6-1	TRBJ2-2	ASSQELTGELF
TRBV18	TRBJ1-6	ASSPEGGWYDNSPLH
TRBV28	TRBJ2-6	ASRLVGGNSGANVLT
TRBV6-1	TRBJ2-7	ASSTQAGGPYEQY
TRBV11-2	TRBJ2-5	ASSFRPETQY
TRBV9	TRBJ2-3	ASRGEGITDTQY
TRBV19	TRBJ2-5	ASSNLAGGPVKTQY
TRBV19	TRBJ1-5	ASSSTGANQPQH
TRBV5-4	TRBJ2-2	ASSSGSPLSGVVELF
TRBV7-9	TRBJ1-1	ASSAFRNTEAF
TRBV6-5	TRBJ2-3	ASSTSGGRTDTQY